The clone carrying this T cell receptor beta chain has just a few counts. What it recognizes is unknown. TCR beta CDR3 region amplification was performed from RNA transcripts. The HTBI set primed first-round TCR CDR3 RT-PCR. TCRdb analysed the multiplex PCR reads with MiXCR anew, one entry per CDR3 protein. Of 560,000 or so distinct CDR3 sequences in the sample, 20% are singletons; the top ten hold less than 55%. Exclusion followed for patients with uncontrolled infection, other autoimmune disease, pregnancy or lactation. Diagnoses were made from clinical symptoms, serum measures (thyroxine and TRAb), thyroid ultrasound and orbital computed tomography. This sample stems from a study of T cells in Graves' hyperthyroidism and ophthalmopathy. Overall study findings and caveats: Among clonotypes expanded in thyroid above 0.001, most were also found in blood.

The origin of this receptor is a man aged 40-49 years with Graves' ophthalmopathy. The specimen sequenced was blood.

This CDR3 reads CASSQADSFVPYNEQFF. The CDR3 DNA follows: TGTGCCAGCAGCCAAGCGGACTCGTTTGTTCCCTACAATGAGCAGTTCTTC. The J gene is TRBJ2-1, the V gene TRBV3-1; TRBD2 is a possible D gene (5 bases). V was pared by 1 base and J by 2 bases, with 15 bases between. Germline-derived CDR1 and CDR2 are LGHDT and YNNKEL (reference sequence). This CDR3 comprises 17 residues.